A single sample is the source of the 19 T cell receptor beta chains below, sequenced in a study of OX40 agonist ivuxolimab in advanced cancers. The protocol was immunoSEQ multiplex PCR, while the TCRdb copy is restricted to in-frame clones and leaves out a portion. The sample has 65,000 to 85,000 clones, approximately 90% seen once. The input for sequencing was CD4+ or CD8+ T cells sorted from blood, taken in a trial of the OX40 agonist ivuxolimab. The receptors here all came from an adult with an advanced solid tumor such as melanoma, head and neck, liver or kidney cancer.

The chain has TRBV29-1 and TRBJ1-1; no firm D call. V was cut by 4 bases and J by 1 base, with 7 bases left in between. CDR1 SQVTM and CDR2 ANQGSEA come from the germline V gene. The CDR3 contains 12 residues. The CDR3 reads CSVGSRNTEAFF. The CDR3, as DNA: TGCAGCGTTGGGTCAAGGAACACTGAAGCTTTCTTT.

This clone was picked up one time. The gene calls are TRBV11-1 and TRBJ1-1; 9 nucleotides match TRBD1. Germline CDR1 is SGHAT and CDR2 is FQDESV (reference sequence). This CDR3 comprises 14 residues. J was trimmed by 7 bases and V by 0 bases; bases with no gene match: 3. The CDR3: CASSLATGGLEAFF. Here the CDR3 DNA reads TGTGCCAGCAGCTTAGCAACAGGGGGCCTTGAAGCTTTCTTT.

The chain links TRBV18 to TRBJ2-7; no clear D. The ends were cut back, 2 bases at V and 0 bases at J, with 8 bases in the middle. Germline V gives CDR1 KGHSH, CDR2 LQKENI. The length of the CDR3 is 14 residues. Written as DNA, the CDR3 is TGTGCCAGCTCACCATTGCAGAGCTCCTACGAGCAGTACTTC. It specifies CASSPLQSSYEQYF.

This chain uses TRBV7-2 with TRBJ1-6; D unresolved. The CDR3 runs to 13 residues. V was shortened by 2 bases and J by 7 bases, with 6 bases between the two germline ends. The germline CDR1 and CDR2 sequences are SGHTA and FQGNSA. CDR3 region: CASSLIENSPLHF. In DNA form, the CDR3 reads TGTGCCAGCAGCTTAATCGAGAATTCACCCCTCCACTTT.

V gene TRBV6-1 combines with J gene TRBJ2-1, with 9 bases aligning to TRBD2. The CDR3 extends over 15 amino acids. CDR1 is MNHNS and CDR2 is SASEGT in the germline V gene. The V and J ends lost 1 base and 8 bases, in that order; junction bases with no gene match: 6. The CDR3 reads CASSEVAGGRDEQFF. As DNA, the CDR3 is TGTGCCAGCAGTGAAGTTGCGGGGGGGCGGGATGAGCAGTTCTTC.

The chain is built from TRBV5-4 and TRBJ1-2, with D unresolved. Trimming pared 4 bases from V and 2 bases from J, leaving 9 bases between. Germline values: CDR1 SGHNT, CDR2 YYREEE (reference sequence). The CDR3 spans 13 residues. The CDR3 here is CASSTRENYGYTF. CDR3 nucleotides: TGTGCCAGCAGCACGAGGGAGAACTATGGCTACACCTTC. Using reference TRBV5-4 and TRBJ1-2 for the parts outside the CDR3, the full variable domain is ETGVTQSPTHLIKTRGQQVTLRCSSQSGHNTVSWYQQALGQGPQFIFQYYREEENGRGNFPPRFSGLQFPNYSSELNVNALELDDSALYLCASSTRENYGYTFGSGTRLTVV.

The gene calls are TRBV25-1 and TRBJ1-2; D is possibly TRBD1 (5 bases). The germline gives CDR1 MGHDK, CDR2 SYGVNS. The CDR3 sequence is 13 residues long. Trimming cost V 2 bases and J 8 bases, with 12 bases left between them. The CDR3: CASSETRDRGYTF. The CDR3 DNA sequence: TGTGCCAGCAGTGAAACCAGGGATCGCGGCTACACCTTC.

V is TRBV5-1 and J is TRBJ2-5, with TRBD1 matching 8 bases. Germline trimming cut 3 bases from V and 5 bases from J; bases unmatched to any gene: 3. The germline V gene has CDR1 SGHRS and CDR2 YFSETQ. This CDR3 has 13 residues. CDR3 amino acids: CASSSGGGETQYF. The DNA of the CDR3 is TGCGCCAGCAGCTCAGGGGGCGGGGAGACCCAGTACTTC.

The DNA for the CDR3 is TGTGCCAGCAGCCATAGTCCCGCATTGAGTGGAAACACCATATATTTT. It is translated as CASSHSPALSGNTIYF. V and J are TRBV6-6 and TRBJ1-3; no clear D. The CDR3 is 16 amino acids. The V gene's germline CDR1 is MNHNY and CDR2 SVGAGI (reference sequence). V was cut by 6 bases and J by 3 bases, with 18 bases left in between.

As DNA, the CDR3 is TGCGCCAGCAGCTACCAAGGAGATACGCAGTATTTT. Its translation is CASSYQGDTQYF. V and J are TRBV5-1 and TRBJ2-3; D not certain. V gave up 3 bases and J gave up 5 bases, with 7 bases separating them. Germline lookup yields CDR1 SGHRS and CDR2 YFSETQ. The CDR3 is 12 amino acids. Full variable domain (missing parts from reference TRBV5-1 and TRBJ2-3): KAGVTQTPRYLIKTRGQQVTLSCSPISGHRSVSWYQQTPGQGLQFLFEYFSETQRNKGNFPGRFSGRQFSNSRSEMNVSTLELGDSALYLCASSYQGDTQYFGPGTRLTVL.

This clone was recorded once. The V and J genes are TRBV2 and TRBJ2-3; 8 bases map to TRBD1. Germline V gene lookup returns CDR1 SNHLY and CDR2 FYNNEI. The V gene end was trimmed by 4 bases and the J gene end by 3 bases; junction bases not matched to a gene: 3. The CDR3 length is 14 residues. The CDR3 sequence: CASSGTGWTDTQYF. CDR3 DNA: TGTGCCAGCAGTGGGACAGGGTGGACAGATACGCAGTATTTT.

The rearrangement uses TRBV6-5 and TRBJ2-1; 10 bases line up with TRBD2. V lost 5 bases to trimming and J lost 5 bases; unmatched junction nucleotides: 6. The CDR3 length is 15 residues. Germline-derived CDR1 and CDR2 are MNHEY and SVGAGI. This CDR3 reads CASSLSGGANNEQFF. CDR3 nucleotides: TGTGCCAGCAGTCTAAGCGGGGGGGCGAACAATGAGCAGTTCTTC.

The chain joins TRBV6-6 to TRBJ1-5, with D tentatively TRBD1 (5 bases). This CDR3 has 16 residues. Germline V gene data show CDR1 as MNHNY and CDR2 as SVGAGI (reference sequence). V lost 2 bases to trimming and J lost 0 bases, with 11 bases between them. CDR3 sequence (DNA): TGTGCCAGCAGTTACGGGACGGACTATAGCAATCAGCCCCAGCATTTT. Translation: CASSYGTDYSNQPQHF.

V and J are TRBV2 and TRBJ2-5; 7 positions agree with TRBD2. CDR1 and CDR2 (germline): SNHLY, FYNNEI. Trimming at V came to 7 bases and at J to 5 bases, leaving 7 bases not matched to a gene. The CDR3 consists of 13 residues. CDR3 region: CASTPVGGETQYF. The CDR3 DNA reads TGTGCCAGCACCCCGGTGGGGGGGGAGACCCAGTACTTC. The entire variable domain, with the rest obtained from reference TRBV2 and TRBJ2-5, is as follows: EPEVTQTPSHQVTQMGQEVILRCVPISNHLYFYWYRQILGQKVEFLVSFYNNEISEKSEIFDDQFSVERPDGSNFTLKIRSTKLEDSAMYFCASTPVGGETQYFGPGTRLLVL.

The gene calls are TRBV28 and TRBJ1-3, with 7 bases that match TRBD1. Per germline, CDR1 MDHEN and CDR2 SYDVKM. V shed 2 bases and J 3 bases; nucleotides not matched to a gene: 7. The CDR3 covers 16 residues. Written as DNA, the CDR3 is TGTGCCAGCAGTTTAATGAAGGGGGCAGGTGGAAACACCATATATTTT. Translated: CASSLMKGAGGNTIYF.

The chain employs TRBV4-1 and TRBJ2-2; 9 nucleotides align to TRBD2. CDR3 size: 18 residues. The V gene's germline CDR1 is MGHRA and CDR2 YSYEKL. V dropped 6 bases and J dropped 5; count of bases not matched to a gene: 16. CDR3 protein: CASRPVSSGALRTGELFF. In nucleotides, the CDR3 is TGCGCCAGCAGACCTGTGTCTAGCGGGGCCTTGCGGACCGGGGAGCTGTTTTTT.

This clone was seen only once. V is TRBV5-1 and J is TRBJ2-3, with a tentative D call TRBD2 (7 bases). The CDR3 totals 15 residues. Germline CDR1 and CDR2: SGHRS and YFSETQ. With 4 bases removed from V and 5 bases from J, the gap between germline ends came to 17 bases. The CDR3 coding sequence is TGCGCCAGCAGCCCGAAGGGGGGGCTGGGAGATACGCAGTATTTT. This gives the protein CASSPKGGLGDTQYF.

This chain connects TRBV18 to TRBJ2-7; 11 positions agree with TRBD2. V shed 4 bases, J shed 7 bases, and the junction held 12 bases outside the gene matches. This CDR3 spans 16 amino acids. The germline V gene encodes CDR1 KGHSH and CDR2 LQKENI. CDR3 nucleotides: TGTGCCAGCTCACTATTCGAACTAGCGGGGGTAAGTGAGCAGTACTTC. Amino acids: CASSLFELAGVSEQYF.

The rearrangement links TRBV5-6 to TRBJ1-2; TRBD1 is a possible D gene (5 bases). The CDR3 loop spans 18 amino acids. V was pared by 0 bases and J by 4 bases, with 22 bases between. Germline V gives CDR1 SGHDT, CDR2 YYEEEE. CDR3 amino acids: CASSLEAGSLTTGYGYTF. The CDR3 DNA is TGTGCCAGCAGCTTGGAAGCAGGGTCTCTCACTACGGGCTATGGCTACACCTTC.